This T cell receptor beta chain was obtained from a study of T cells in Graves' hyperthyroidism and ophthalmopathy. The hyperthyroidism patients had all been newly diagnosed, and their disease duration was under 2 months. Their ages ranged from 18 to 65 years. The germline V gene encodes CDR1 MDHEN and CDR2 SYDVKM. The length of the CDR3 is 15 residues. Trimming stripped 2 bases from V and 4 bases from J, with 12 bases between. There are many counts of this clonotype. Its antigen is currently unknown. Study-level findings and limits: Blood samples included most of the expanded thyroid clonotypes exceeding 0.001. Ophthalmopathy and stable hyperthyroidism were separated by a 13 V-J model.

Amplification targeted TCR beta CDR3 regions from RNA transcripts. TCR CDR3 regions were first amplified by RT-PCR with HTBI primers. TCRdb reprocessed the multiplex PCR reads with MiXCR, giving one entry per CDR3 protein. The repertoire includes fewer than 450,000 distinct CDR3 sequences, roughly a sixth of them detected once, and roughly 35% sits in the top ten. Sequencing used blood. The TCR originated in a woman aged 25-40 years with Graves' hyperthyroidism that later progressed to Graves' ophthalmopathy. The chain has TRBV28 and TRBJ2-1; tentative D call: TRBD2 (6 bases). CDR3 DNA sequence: TGTGCCAGCAGTTTACGGGACTCGGGATACAATGAGCAGTTCTTC. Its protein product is CASSLRDSGYNEQFF. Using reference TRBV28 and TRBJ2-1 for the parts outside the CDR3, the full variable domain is DVKVTQSSRYLVKRTGEKVFLECVQDMDHENMFWYRQDPGLGLRLIYFSYDVKMKEKGDIPEGYSVSREKKERFSLILESASTNQTSMYLCASSLRDSGYNEQFFGPGTRLTVL.